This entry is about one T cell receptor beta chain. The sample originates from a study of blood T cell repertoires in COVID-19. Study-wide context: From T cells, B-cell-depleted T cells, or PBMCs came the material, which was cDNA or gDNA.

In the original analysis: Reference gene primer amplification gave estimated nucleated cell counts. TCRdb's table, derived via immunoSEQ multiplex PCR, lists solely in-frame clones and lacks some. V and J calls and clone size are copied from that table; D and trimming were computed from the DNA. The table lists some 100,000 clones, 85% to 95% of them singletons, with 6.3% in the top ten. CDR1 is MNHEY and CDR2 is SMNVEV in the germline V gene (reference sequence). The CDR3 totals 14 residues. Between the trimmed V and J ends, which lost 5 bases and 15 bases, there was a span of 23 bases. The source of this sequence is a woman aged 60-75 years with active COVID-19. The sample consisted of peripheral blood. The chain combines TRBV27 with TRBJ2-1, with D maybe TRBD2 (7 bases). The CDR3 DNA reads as TGTGCCAGCAGTCCCCCGGGGAGGGGGGCGCCTCCGTTCTTC. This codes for CASSPPGRGAPPFF.